Given below is one TCR beta chain in context. TCRdb's table, derived via immunoSEQ multiplex PCR, lists solely in-frame clones and lacks some. The table has about 83,000 clones, about 95% seen once. The CDR3 is 16 residues long. The germline V and J ends were trimmed by 6 bases and 0 bases, with 17 bases remaining between them. The V gene's germline CDR1 is WSHSY and CDR2 SAAADI. The sample is drawn from a study of T cell changes during pregnancy in multiple sclerosis. J is TRBJ2-5 and V is TRBV10-2, with D perhaps matching TRBD1 (6 bases). Sample: peripheral blood, taken in the second trimester of pregnancy. The receptor was isolated from a female donor with multiple sclerosis, enrolled in a pregnancy study. CDR3 amino acids: CASSAGSGVYQETQYF. In nucleotides, the CDR3 is TGCGCCAGCAGCGCCGGATCAGGGGTCTACCAAGAGACCCAGTACTTC.